This T cell receptor (beta chain) emerged from a study of cytomegalovirus exposure and HLA in healthy donors. At the level of the study: Later, an analysis reported that the 110 or so validation repertoires had used the same platform as the 550 to 750 first-cohort repertoires.

Trimming cost V 2 bases and J 12 bases; bases outside gene matches: 8. The CDR3 runs 14 residues. CDR1 is LNHNV, CDR2 YYDKDF, per germline (reference sequence). Here immunoSEQ multiplex PCR was the method, and the copy in TCRdb shows in-frame clones only, minus some. This sample yields about 200,000 clones, of which less than 90% are seen a single time; 4.5% to 7% belongs to the top ten. The sample comprised PBMCs. The genes are TRBV15 and TRBJ1-4, with 8 bases that match TRBD1. The TCR originated in a woman aged 18 to 35 in good health and CMV-seronegative. CDR3 sequence: CATSRLRGLTELFF. CDR3 nucleotides: TGTGCCACCAGCAGACTCAGGGGGCTGACGGAACTGTTTTTT.